This is a list of T cell receptor beta chains from one sample in a study of cytomegalovirus exposure and HLA in healthy donors. The assay was immunoSEQ multiplex PCR, and TCRdb's table has in-frame clones only and misses some. The sample shows fewer than 200,000 clones, roughly 86% of them seen only once. Source material: PBMCs. These receptors came from a woman aged 18 to 35 in good health and CMV-seropositive. Each CDR3 is given with its conserved first and last residue. A D gene is named only where the DNA matches it firmly. The listing skips clone size in some rows; elsewhere it reads once, few, many or a size class.

D gene	clone size	V gene	CDR3 length	J gene	CDR3 DNA	CDR3 protein
-	-	TRBV11-3	14	TRBJ2-7	TGTGCCAGCAGCCCAGAGGTCTCTGTCTGCGAGCAGTACTTC	CASSPEVSVCEQYF
-	-	TRBV5-6	16	TRBJ2-1	TGTGCCAGCAGCTTGGCCATAGTAGCGGCTTACAATGAGCAGTTCTTC	CASSLAIVAAYNEQFF
TRBD1	-	TRBV27	15	TRBJ1-5	TGTGCCAGCAGTCCCTGGACAGGACAGGATCAGCCCCAGCATTTT	CASSPWTGQDQPQHF
-	-	TRBV7-3	14	TRBJ2-7	TGTGCCAGCAGCCACAGAAGGGACTTCTACGAGCAGTACTTC	CASSHRRDFYEQYF
-	-	TRBV6-6	15	TRBJ1-2	TGTGCCAGCAGAAACGGGGGGTCAGGGAACTATGGCTACACCTTC	CASRNGGSGNYGYTF
-	-	TRBV4-2	17	TRBJ2-6	TGTGCCAGCAGCCAAGGGACAGCCTACTCTGGGGCCAACGTCCTGACTTTC	CASSQGTAYSGANVLTF
TRBD1	-	TRBV5-1	16	TRBJ2-1	TGCGCCAGCAGCTCGCGCCCGGGACAGGGCGTCGATGAGCAGTTCTTC	CASSSRPGQGVDEQFF
-	-	TRBV2	13	TRBJ2-3	TGTGCCAGCAGTAGCGGGTGGACAGATACGCAGTATTTT	CASSSGWTDTQYF
TRBD2	-	TRBV27	16	TRBJ2-1	TGTGCCAGCAGTATTAAAGCGGGAGGCGTTCTAGATGAGCAGTTCTTC	CASSIKAGGVLDEQFF
-	-	TRBV2	13	TRBJ1-1	TGTGCCAGCAGTGACGATGGAGGCACTGAAGCTTTCTTT	CASSDDGGTEAFF
-	-	TRBV9	14	TRBJ1-1	TGTGCCAGCAGCGTAGGTACAGGGAACACTGAAGCTTTCTTT	CASSVGTGNTEAFF
TRBD1	-	TRBV2	13	TRBJ2-1	TGTGCCAACAAACGGGACAGCAACAATGAGCAGTTCTTC	CANKRDSNNEQFF
TRBD1	-	TRBV5-1	16	TRBJ2-7	TGCGCCAGCAGCTTCCGGCCCGGACAGGTATCCTACGAGCAGTACTTC	CASSFRPGQVSYEQYF
TRBD1	-	TRBV30	16	TRBJ1-5	TGTGCCTGGAGTCAGCAGGGGGCATGGGGCAATCAGCCCCAGCATTTT	CAWSQQGAWGNQPQHF
TRBD2	-	TRBV13	14	TRBJ2-5	TGTGCCAGCAGCTCCCGGCGGGGGAAAGAGACCCAGTACTTC	CASSSRRGKETQYF
-	-	TRBV6-1	12	TRBJ1-2	TGTGCCTCCCGGACTACTAACTATGGCTACACCTTC	CASRTTNYGYTF
TRBD2	-	TRBV7-9	15	TRBJ2-3	TGTGCCAGCAGCTTGGGAGCGGGAGGGGAAGATACGCAGTATTTT	CASSLGAGGEDTQYF
-	-	TRBV18	15	TRBJ1-1	TGTGCCAGCTCACAATCGGTGGACATGAACACTGAAGCTTTCTTT	CASSQSVDMNTEAFF
TRBD1	-	TRBV14	15	TRBJ1-2	TGTGCCAGCAGCGCGACACAGGGGTCGGGTGAAGGCTACACCTTC	CASSATQGSGEGYTF
TRBD1	-	TRBV28	14	TRBJ1-1	TGTGCCAGCAGTCCAGGAAGGACAGGGCTTGATGCTTTCTTT	CASSPGRTGLDAFF
TRBD1	-	TRBV20-1	11	TRBJ2-3	TGCAGTGCCAGGGGGTTGAATCCGCAGTATTTT	CSARGLNPQYF
TRBD2	-	TRBV28	14	TRBJ2-5	TGTGCCAGCAGTTTAGGGGGGGTGGAAGAGACCCAGTACTTC	CASSLGGVEETQYF
-	-	TRBV11-2	14	TRBJ2-7	TGTGCCAGCACCTTAGGGGCAGGGGCGTACGAGCAGTACTTC	CASTLGAGAYEQYF
-	-	TRBV7-2	13	TRBJ1-1	TGTGCCAGCAGCATCGGTCTAACCACTGAAGCTTTCTTT	CASSIGLTTEAFF
-	-	TRBV10-3	14	TRBJ2-5	TGTGCCATCAGTGAGGGTGGACCGGAGGGGACCCAGTACTTC	CAISEGGPEGTQYF
TRBD1	-	TRBV27	16	TRBJ1-2	TGTGCCAGCAGTTTCTCCCCGGGACAGATTAACTATGGCTACACCTTC	CASSFSPGQINYGYTF
TRBD1	-	TRBV19	15	TRBJ2-7	TGTGCCAGTAGCCTAAAGACAGGGAGCATCTACGAGCAGTACTTC	CASSLKTGSIYEQYF
-	-	TRBV27	15	TRBJ2-1	TGTGCCAGCAGTTCCCCCCCTCTCGCCTACAATGAGCAGTTCTTC	CASSSPPLAYNEQFF
-	-	TRBV9	14	TRBJ2-1	TGTGCCAGCAGCGTAGCTACTAACCACAATGAGCAGTTCTTC	CASSVATNHNEQFF
TRBD1	-	TRBV25-1	16	TRBJ1-2	TGTGCCAGCACCGACCATCCCGGACAGGGAACCTATGGCTACACCTTC	CASTDHPGQGTYGYTF
TRBD2	-	TRBV7-2	17	TRBJ2-3	TGTGCCAGCAGCCCCAGGGGACTAGCGGGAAGCACAGATACGCAGTATTTT	CASSPRGLAGSTDTQYF
TRBD2	-	TRBV19	14	TRBJ2-7	TGTGCCAGTAGTGGCAGCGGGAGTTGGTACGAGCAGTACTTC	CASSGSGSWYEQYF
-	-	TRBV10-1	14	TRBJ2-5	TGCGCCAGCAGTGAGTCAGGAGGGGAAGAGACCCAGTACTTC	CASSESGGEETQYF
TRBD2	-	TRBV29-1	15	TRBJ2-2	TGCAGCGTTGAAGGACGGGAGGGTAACACCGGGGAGCTGTTTTTT	CSVEGREGNTGELFF
TRBD1	-	TRBV11-2	18	TRBJ2-7	TGTGCCAGCAGCCCAAAAGACAGGGGAAGCCTCCTTCCCTACGAGCAGTACTTC	CASSPKDRGSLLPYEQYF
-	-	TRBV27	13	TRBJ1-1	TGTGCCAGCAGTTTGAGGCGGTACACTGAAGCTTTCTTT	CASSLRRYTEAFF
TRBD2	-	TRBV7-6	15	TRBJ2-3	TGTGCCAGCAGCTCCGGACTAGCGGGAGAGGTGACGCAGTATTTT	CASSSGLAGEVTQYF
-	-	TRBV18	13	TRBJ2-5	TGTGCCAGCTCACGGGGGACTCCAGAGACCCAGTACTTC	CASSRGTPETQYF
-	-	TRBV7-8	14	TRBJ2-5	TGTGCCAGCAGCTCGACAGGCCACCAAGAGACCCAGTACTTC	CASSSTGHQETQYF
TRBD1	-	TRBV27	15	TRBJ1-2	TGTGCCAGCACCACACTGACAGGGGGTTTCTATGGCTACACCTTC	CASTTLTGGFYGYTF
TRBD2	-	TRBV9	17	TRBJ2-1	TGTGCCAGCAGCGCAGGGACTAGCGGGATCTCCTACAATGAGCAGTTCTTC	CASSAGTSGISYNEQFF
-	-	TRBV11-2	15	TRBJ2-7	TGTGCCAGCATGGAGGGGGCGGGTAAATCCTACGAGCAGTACTTC	CASMEGAGKSYEQYF
-	few	TRBV19	16	TRBJ1-5	TGTGCCAGTAGTACCCGGAGACAGGCCAGCAATCAGCCCCAGCATTTT	CASSTRRQASNQPQHF
-	-	TRBV4-2	15	TRBJ1-2	TGTGCCAGCAGCCAAGAGCTAGGAGCTAACTATGGCTACACCTTC	CASSQELGANYGYTF